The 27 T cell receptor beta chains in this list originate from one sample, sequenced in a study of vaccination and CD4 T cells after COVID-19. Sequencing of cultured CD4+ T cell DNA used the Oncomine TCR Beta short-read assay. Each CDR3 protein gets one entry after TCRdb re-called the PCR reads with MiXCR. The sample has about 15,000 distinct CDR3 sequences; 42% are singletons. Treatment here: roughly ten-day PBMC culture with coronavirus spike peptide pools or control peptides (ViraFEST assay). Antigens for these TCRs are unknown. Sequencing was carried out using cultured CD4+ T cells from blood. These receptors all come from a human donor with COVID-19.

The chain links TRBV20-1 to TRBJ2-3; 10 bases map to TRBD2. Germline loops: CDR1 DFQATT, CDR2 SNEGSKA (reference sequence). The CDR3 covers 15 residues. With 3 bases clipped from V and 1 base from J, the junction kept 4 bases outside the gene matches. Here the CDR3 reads CSASVGTSGTDTQYF. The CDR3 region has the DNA TGCAGTGCTAGCGTTGGGACTAGCGGCACAGATACGCAGTATTTT.

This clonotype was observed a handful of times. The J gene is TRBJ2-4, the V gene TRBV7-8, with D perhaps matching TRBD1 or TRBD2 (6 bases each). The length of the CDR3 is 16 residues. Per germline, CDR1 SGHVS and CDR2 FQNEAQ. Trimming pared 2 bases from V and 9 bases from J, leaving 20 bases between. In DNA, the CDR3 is TGTGCCAGCAGCTTATCGGGGGCACCGGGTCTGGGCATTCAGTACTTC. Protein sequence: CASSLSGAPGLGIQYF.

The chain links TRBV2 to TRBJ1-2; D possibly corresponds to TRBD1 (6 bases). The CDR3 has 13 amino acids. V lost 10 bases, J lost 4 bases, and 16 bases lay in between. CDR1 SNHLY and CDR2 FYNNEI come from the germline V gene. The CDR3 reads CATHRDNSYGYTF. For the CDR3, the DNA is TGTGCCACGCACCGGGACAACTCCTATGGCTACACCTTC.

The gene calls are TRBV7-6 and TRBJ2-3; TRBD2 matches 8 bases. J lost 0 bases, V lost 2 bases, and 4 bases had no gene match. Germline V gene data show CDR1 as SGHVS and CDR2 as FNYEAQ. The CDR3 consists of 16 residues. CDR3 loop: CASSLISGASTDTQYF. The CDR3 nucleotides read TGTGCCAGCAGCTTAATTAGCGGGGCTAGCACAGATACGCAGTATTTT.

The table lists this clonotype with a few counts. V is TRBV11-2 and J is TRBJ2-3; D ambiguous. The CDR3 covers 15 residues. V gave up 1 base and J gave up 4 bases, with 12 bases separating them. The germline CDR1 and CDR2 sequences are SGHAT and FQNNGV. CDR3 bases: TGTGCCAGCAGCTTAGGCCCAGTAGTCCCAGATACGCAGTATTTT. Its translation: CASSLGPVVPDTQYF.

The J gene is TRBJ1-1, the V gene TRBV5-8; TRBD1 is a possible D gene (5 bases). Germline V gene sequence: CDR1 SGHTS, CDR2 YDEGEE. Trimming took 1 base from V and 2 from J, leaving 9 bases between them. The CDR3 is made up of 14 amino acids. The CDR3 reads CASSLNRFNTEAFF. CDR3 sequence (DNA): TGTGCCAGCAGCTTGAACAGGTTCAACACTGAAGCTTTCTTT.

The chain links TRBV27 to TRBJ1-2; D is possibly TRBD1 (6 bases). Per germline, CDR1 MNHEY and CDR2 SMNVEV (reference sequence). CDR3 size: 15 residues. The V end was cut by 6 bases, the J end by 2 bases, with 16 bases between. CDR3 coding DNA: TGTGCCAGCAGCTCCCCTCAGGGGCGCAACTATGGCTACACCTTC. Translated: CASSSPQGRNYGYTF.

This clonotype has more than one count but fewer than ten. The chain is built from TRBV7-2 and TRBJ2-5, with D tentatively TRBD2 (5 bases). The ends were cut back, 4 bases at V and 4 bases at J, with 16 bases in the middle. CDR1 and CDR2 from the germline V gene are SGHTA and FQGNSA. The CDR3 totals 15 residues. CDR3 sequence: CASSSPNRRGETQYF. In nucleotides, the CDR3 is TGTGCCAGCAGCTCCCCCAACCGTCGGGGAGAGACCCAGTACTTC. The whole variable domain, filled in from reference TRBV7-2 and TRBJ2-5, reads GAGVSQSPSNKVTEKGKDVELRCDPISGHTALYWYRQSLGQGLEFLIYFQGNSAPDKSGLPSDRFSAERTGGSVSTLTIQRTQQEDSAVYLCASSSPNRRGETQYFGPGTRLLVL.

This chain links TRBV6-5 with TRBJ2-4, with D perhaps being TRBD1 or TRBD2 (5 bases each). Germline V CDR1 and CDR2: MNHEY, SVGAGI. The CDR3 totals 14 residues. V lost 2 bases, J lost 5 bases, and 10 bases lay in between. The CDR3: CASSYARDQNIQYF. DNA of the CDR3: TGTGCCAGCAGTTACGCGAGGGACCAAAACATTCAGTACTTC.

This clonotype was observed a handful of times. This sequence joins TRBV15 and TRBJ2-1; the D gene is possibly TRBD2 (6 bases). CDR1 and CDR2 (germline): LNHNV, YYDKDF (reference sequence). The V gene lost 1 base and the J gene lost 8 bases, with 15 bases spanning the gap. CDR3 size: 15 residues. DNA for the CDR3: TGTGCCACCAGCAGAGCTCGCGGGGACGTTCATGAGCAGTTCTTC. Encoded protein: CATSRARGDVHEQFF.

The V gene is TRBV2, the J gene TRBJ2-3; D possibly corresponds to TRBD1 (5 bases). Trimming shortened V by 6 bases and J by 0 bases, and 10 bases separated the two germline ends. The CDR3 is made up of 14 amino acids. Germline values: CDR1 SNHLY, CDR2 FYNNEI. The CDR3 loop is CASRRTISTDTQYF. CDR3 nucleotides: TGTGCCAGCAGGAGGACAATTAGCACAGATACGCAGTATTTT.

The CDR3 coding sequence is TGTGCCAGCAGCTCGGACCGAGGCTCCTACGAGCAGTACTTC. Its translation: CASSSDRGSYEQYF. The chain uses TRBV7-2 and TRBJ2-7; D gene uncertain. The length of the CDR3 is 14 residues. V was shortened by 4 bases and J by 0 bases, with 10 bases between the two germline ends. Germline lookup yields CDR1 SGHTA and CDR2 FQGNSA.

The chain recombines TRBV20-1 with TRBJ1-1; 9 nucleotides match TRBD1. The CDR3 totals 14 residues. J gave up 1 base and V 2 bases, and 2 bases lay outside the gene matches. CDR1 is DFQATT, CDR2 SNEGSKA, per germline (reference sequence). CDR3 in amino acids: CSARRTGANTEAFF. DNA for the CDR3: TGCAGTGCTAGAAGGACAGGGGCGAACACTGAAGCTTTCTTT.

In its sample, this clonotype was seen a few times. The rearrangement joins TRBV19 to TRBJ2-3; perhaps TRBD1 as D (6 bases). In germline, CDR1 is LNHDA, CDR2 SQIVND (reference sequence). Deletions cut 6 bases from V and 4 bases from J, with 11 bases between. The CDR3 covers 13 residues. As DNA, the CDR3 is TGTGCCAGTAGAACAGGGTTCGCAGATACGCAGTATTTT. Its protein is CASRTGFADTQYF.

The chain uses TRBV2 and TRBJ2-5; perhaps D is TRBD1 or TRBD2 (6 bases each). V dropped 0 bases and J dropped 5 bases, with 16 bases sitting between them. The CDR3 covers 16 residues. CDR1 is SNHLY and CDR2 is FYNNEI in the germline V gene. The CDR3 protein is CASSEALGGGPETQYF. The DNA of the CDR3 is TGTGCCAGCAGTGAAGCGCTGGGGGGCGGGCCGGAGACCCAGTACTTC.

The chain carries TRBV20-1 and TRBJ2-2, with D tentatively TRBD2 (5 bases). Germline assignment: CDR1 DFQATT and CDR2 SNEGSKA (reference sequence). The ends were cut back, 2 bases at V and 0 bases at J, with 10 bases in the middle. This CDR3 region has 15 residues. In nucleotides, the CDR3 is TGCAGTGCTAGAAGAGAGGGTCCGAACACCGGGGAGCTGTTTTTT. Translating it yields CSARREGPNTGELFF.

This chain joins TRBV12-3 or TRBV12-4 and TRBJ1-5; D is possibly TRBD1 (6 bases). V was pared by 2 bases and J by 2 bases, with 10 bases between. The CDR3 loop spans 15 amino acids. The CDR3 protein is CASSLKGVGNQPQHF. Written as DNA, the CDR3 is TGTGCCAGCAGTTTAAAGGGGGTTGGCAATCAGCCCCAGCATTTT.

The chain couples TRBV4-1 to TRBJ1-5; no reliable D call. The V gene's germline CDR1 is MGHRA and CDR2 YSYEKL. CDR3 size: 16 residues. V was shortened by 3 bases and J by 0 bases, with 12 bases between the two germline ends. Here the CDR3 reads CASSQTPSDSNQPQHF. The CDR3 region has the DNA TGCGCCAGCAGCCAGACTCCCAGTGATAGCAATCAGCCCCAGCATTTT.

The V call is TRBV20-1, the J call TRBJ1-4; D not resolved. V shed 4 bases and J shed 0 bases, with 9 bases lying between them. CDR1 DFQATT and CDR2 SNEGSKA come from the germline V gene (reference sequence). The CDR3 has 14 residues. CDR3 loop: CSATSDATNEKLFF. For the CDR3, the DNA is TGCAGTGCTACCTCAGATGCAACTAATGAAAAACTGTTTTTT.

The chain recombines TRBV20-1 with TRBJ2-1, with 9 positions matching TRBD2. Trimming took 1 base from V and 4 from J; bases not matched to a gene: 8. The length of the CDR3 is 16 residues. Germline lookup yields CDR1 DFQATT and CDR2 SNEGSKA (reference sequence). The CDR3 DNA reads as TGCAGTGCTAGAGCCCCGTCTAGCGGGATGTACAATGAGCAGTTCTTC. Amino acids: CSARAPSSGMYNEQFF.

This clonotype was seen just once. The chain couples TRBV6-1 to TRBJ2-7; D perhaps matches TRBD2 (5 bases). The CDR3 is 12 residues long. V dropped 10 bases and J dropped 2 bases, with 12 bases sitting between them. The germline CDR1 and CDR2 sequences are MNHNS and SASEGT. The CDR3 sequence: CAIRGSPYEQYF. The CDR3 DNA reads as TGTGCCATACGAGGGTCACCCTACGAGCAGTACTTC.

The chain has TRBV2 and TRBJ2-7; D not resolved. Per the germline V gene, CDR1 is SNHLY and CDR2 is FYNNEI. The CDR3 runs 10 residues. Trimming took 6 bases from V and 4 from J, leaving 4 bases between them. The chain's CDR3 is CASRNYEQYF. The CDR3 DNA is TGTGCCAGCAGGAATTACGAGCAGTACTTC.

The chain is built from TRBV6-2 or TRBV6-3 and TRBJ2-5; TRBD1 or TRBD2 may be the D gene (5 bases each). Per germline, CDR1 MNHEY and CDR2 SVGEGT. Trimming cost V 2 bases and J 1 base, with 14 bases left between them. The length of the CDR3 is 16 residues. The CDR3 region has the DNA TGTGCCAGCAGTTACCGTACCGAGGGGTTCCAAGAGACCCAGTACTTC. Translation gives CASSYRTEGFQETQYF.

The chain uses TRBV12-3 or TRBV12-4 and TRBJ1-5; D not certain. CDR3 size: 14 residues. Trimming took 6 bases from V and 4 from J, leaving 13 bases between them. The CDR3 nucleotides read TGTGCCAGCAGCCTAAAGACGTCTAATCAGCCCCAGCATTTT. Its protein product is CASSLKTSNQPQHF.

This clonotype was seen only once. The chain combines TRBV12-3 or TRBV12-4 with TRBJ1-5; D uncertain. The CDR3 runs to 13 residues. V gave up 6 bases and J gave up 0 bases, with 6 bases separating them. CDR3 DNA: TGTGCCAGCAGCACAGTTAGCAATCAGCCCCAGCATTTT. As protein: CASSTVSNQPQHF.

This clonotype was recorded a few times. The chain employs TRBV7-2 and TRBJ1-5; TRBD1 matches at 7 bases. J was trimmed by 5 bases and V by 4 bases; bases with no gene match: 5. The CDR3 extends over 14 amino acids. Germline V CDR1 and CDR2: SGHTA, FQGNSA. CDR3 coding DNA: TGTGCCAGCAGCTCGGACAGGCGGGATCAGCCCCAGCATTTT. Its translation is CASSSDRRDQPQHF.

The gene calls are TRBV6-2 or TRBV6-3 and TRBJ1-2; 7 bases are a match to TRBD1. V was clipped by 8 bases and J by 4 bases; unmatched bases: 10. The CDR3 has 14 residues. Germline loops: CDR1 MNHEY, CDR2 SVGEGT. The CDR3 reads CASRPRDRVYGYTF. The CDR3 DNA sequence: TGTGCCAGCCGACCCCGCGACAGGGTCTATGGCTACACCTTC.